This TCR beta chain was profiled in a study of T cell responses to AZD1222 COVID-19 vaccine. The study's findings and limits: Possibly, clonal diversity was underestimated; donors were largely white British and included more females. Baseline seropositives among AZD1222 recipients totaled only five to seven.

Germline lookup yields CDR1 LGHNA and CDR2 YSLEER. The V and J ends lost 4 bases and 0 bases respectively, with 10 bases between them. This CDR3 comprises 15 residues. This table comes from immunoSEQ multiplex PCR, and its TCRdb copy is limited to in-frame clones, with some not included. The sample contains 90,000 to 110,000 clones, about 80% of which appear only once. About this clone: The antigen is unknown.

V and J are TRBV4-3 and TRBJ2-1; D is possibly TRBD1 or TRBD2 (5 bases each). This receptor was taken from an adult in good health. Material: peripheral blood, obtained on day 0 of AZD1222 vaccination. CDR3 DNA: TGCGCCAGCAGCCGGGGCCGGGACTCCTACAATGAGCAGTTCTTC. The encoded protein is CASSRGRDSYNEQFF.